The clone carrying this TCR beta chain came up once. The data were obtained in a study of control samples from healthy donors and cancer patients. The table came from immunoSEQ multiplex PCR; TCRdb's copy has only in-frame clones and leaves some out. The data contain 400,000 to 500,000 clones, more than 80% of them singletons. V lost 1 base and J lost 7; bases outside the gene matches: 11. The CDR3 extends over 18 amino acids. Germline values: CDR1 MNHEY, CDR2 SMNVEV (reference sequence). Sequencing used PBMCs. This TCR derives from a man aged 35-49 years with head and neck cancer. V is TRBV27 and J is TRBJ2-1; 12 nucleotides align to TRBD2. The CDR3 bases are TGTGCCAGCAGTTTATATGGGTCTGGGCTAGCGGGAGGGAATGAGCAGTTCTTC. This sequence encodes CASSLYGSGLAGGNEQFF.